What follows are 23 T cell receptor beta chains derived from one specimen sequenced in a study of cytomegalovirus exposure and HLA in healthy donors. Profiled with immunoSEQ multiplex PCR; TCRdb holds only in-frame clones, not every one. The sample holds some 180,000 clones, about 81% seen once. The sample was PBMCs. The source is a woman in her thirties in good health and CMV-seronegative.

The chain uses TRBV5-1 and TRBJ2-1, with 11 bases fitting TRBD2. V gave up 0 bases and J gave up 5 bases; unmatched junction bases: 10. CDR3 size: 18 residues. Germline assignment: CDR1 SGHRS and CDR2 YFSETQ. The DNA of the CDR3 is TGCGCCAGCAGCTTGGGGCTAGCGGGAGGAGGCACCCACAATGAGCAGTTCTTC. This sequence encodes CASSLGLAGGGTHNEQFF.

This chain connects TRBV30 to TRBJ2-2; 9 bases are a match to TRBD2. The CDR3 runs to 16 residues. The germline gives CDR1 GTSNPN, CDR2 SVGIG (reference sequence). V trimming: 3 bases; J trimming: 7 bases; junction bases outside the gene matches: 12. CDR3 residues: CAWSPGTSSGDGELFF. The CDR3 DNA sequence: TGTGCCTGGAGCCCCGGGACTAGCTCTGGAGACGGGGAGCTGTTTTTT. The complete variable domain, with remaining parts taken from reference TRBV30 and TRBJ2-2, reads SQTIHQWPATLVQPVGSPLSLECTVEGTSNPNLYWYRQAAGRGLQLLFYSVGIGQISSEVPQNLSASRPQDRQFILSSKKLLLSDSGFYLCAWSPGTSSGDGELFFGEGSRLTVL.

The V gene is TRBV29-1, the J gene TRBJ1-2; D gene uncertain. Germline V gene sequence: CDR1 SQVTM, CDR2 ANQGSEA. V lost 3 bases and J 2 bases, leaving 13 bases between the germline ends. The CDR3 consists of 14 residues. DNA of the CDR3: TGCAGCGTTGATAAGCCGGGTGCGAACTATGGCTACACCTTC. The encoded protein is CSVDKPGANYGYTF.

The CDR3 is CASRASGRASSYNEQFF. CDR3 in DNA: TGTGCCAGTAGGGCTAGCGGGAGGGCGAGCTCCTACAATGAGCAGTTCTTC. V usage is TRBV19 and J usage is TRBJ2-1; 12 bases agree with TRBD2. Looked up from germline, CDR1 is LNHDA and CDR2 is SQIVND (reference sequence). The V and J ends lost 6 bases and 0 bases, in that order; junction bases with no gene match: 6. CDR3 length equals 17 residues.

As for this clone: A junction boundary mismatches the germline segment, possibly from a read error. The chain couples TRBV7-9 to TRBJ2-7; D is perhaps TRBD2 (6 bases). Germline-derived CDR1 and CDR2 are SEHNR and FQNEAQ (reference sequence). The CDR3 consists of 14 residues. The CDR3 sequence is CASSVAATAYEQYF. The CDR3 coding sequence is TGTGCCAGCAGCGTAGCGGCTACAGCCTACGAGCAGTACTTC.

The chain employs TRBV11-2 and TRBJ1-5; D is perhaps TRBD1 (5 bases). The germline V gene encodes CDR1 SGHAT and CDR2 FQNNGV. Trimming took off 7 bases at V and 3 bases at J, with 25 bases between the two ends. This CDR3 contains 18 residues. The CDR3 loop is CASTIVGAGRGINQPQHF. The CDR3 DNA follows: TGTGCCAGCACCATCGTGGGTGCGGGGCGGGGGATCAATCAGCCCCAGCATTTT.

The J gene is TRBJ1-4, the V gene TRBV6-1; 9 positions agree with TRBD1. The germline V gene has CDR1 MNHNS and CDR2 SASEGT. There are 14 residues in the CDR3. V lost 6 bases, J lost 6 bases, and 5 bases stayed unmatched. CDR3 nucleotide sequence: TGTGCCAGCAGCCCCGGGACAGGGTATGAAAAACTGTTTTTT. Encoded protein: CASSPGTGYEKLFF.

CDR3 nucleotides: TGTGCCAGCAGCGAGGAAGAGACCCAGTACTTC. The encoded protein is CASSEEETQYF. The V gene is TRBV2, the J gene TRBJ2-5; the D is unclear. Germline CDR1 and CDR2: SNHLY and FYNNEI. Trimming took 6 bases from V and 3 from J, leaving 5 bases between them. This CDR3 is built from 11 residues.

The chain links TRBV5-1 to TRBJ1-3; D uncertain. Trimming removed 0 bases from V and 0 bases from J, with 16 bases in between. CDR1 is SGHRS and CDR2 is YFSETQ in the germline V gene. The CDR3 is 18 amino acids. CDR3 in amino acids: CASSLGATAVNSGNTIYF. For the CDR3, the DNA is TGCGCCAGCAGCTTGGGAGCGACGGCGGTTAACTCTGGAAACACCATATATTTT.

This clone was counted a single time. The chain recombines TRBV5-4 with TRBJ1-1; D may be TRBD1 (5 bases). The length of the CDR3 is 16 residues. Trimming pared 3 bases from V and 0 bases from J, leaving 15 bases between. Germline V gene lookup returns CDR1 SGHNT and CDR2 YYREEE (reference sequence). CDR3 coding DNA: TGTGCCAGCAGCTCGGGCGGGGGACGGGTGAACACTGAAGCTTTCTTT. It translates to CASSSGGGRVNTEAFF.

The chain recombines TRBV9 with TRBJ2-1; 9 nucleotides line up with TRBD1. Trimming at V came to 0 bases and at J to 4 bases, leaving 5 bases not matched to a gene. Germline-derived CDR1 and CDR2 are SGDLS and YYNGEE. The CDR3 covers 16 residues. CDR3 protein: CASSVALGQGYNEQFF. CDR3 coding DNA: TGTGCCAGCAGCGTAGCTTTGGGACAGGGATACAATGAGCAGTTCTTC.

CDR3 nucleotide sequence: TGTGCCAGCAGTGAATGGGCAGGGGGCGGGAAGTCTGAAAAACTGTTTTTT. Its protein is CASSEWAGGGKSEKLFF. The chain employs TRBV25-1 and TRBJ1-4, with TRBD1 matching 8 bases. The trim removed 1 base at V and 7 bases at J, leaving 11 bases unmatched. The length of the CDR3 is 17 residues. Germline values: CDR1 MGHDK, CDR2 SYGVNS.

V is TRBV10-3 and J is TRBJ2-7; D gene uncertain. This CDR3 has 14 amino acids. V gave up 7 bases and J gave up 3 bases, with 16 bases separating them. Germline V lookup: CDR1 ENHRY, CDR2 SYGVKD. The CDR3 nucleotides read TGTGCCATCACCGAGAGACTCCTAAGCTACGAGCAGTACTTC. Protein: CAITERLLSYEQYF.

In regard to this clone: Other DNA sequences within the sample encode an identical CDR3. The chain uses TRBV6-5 and TRBJ1-5, with D possibly matching TRBD1 (6 bases). This CDR3 is built from 13 residues. Trimming removed 5 bases from V and 3 bases from J, with 8 bases in between. Per the germline V gene, CDR1 is MNHEY and CDR2 is SVGAGI. DNA for the CDR3: TGTGCCAGCAGTCACAGGGACAATCAGCCCCAGCATTTT. Its protein is CASSHRDNQPQHF.

The genes are TRBV27 and TRBJ1-5; a possible D gene is TRBD1 (5 bases). Germline CDR1 and CDR2: MNHEY and SMNVEV (reference sequence). Trimming took off 2 bases at V and 10 bases at J, with 9 bases between the two ends. The CDR3 is 12 amino acids. CDR3 in DNA: TGTGCCAGCAGTTTACTCGGGGGACCCCAGCATTTT. Encoded protein: CASSLLGGPQHF.

The V and J genes are TRBV6-1 and TRBJ2-7, with a weak D call TRBD2 (7 bases). V was pared by 2 bases and J by 7 bases, with 18 bases between. Germline lookup yields CDR1 MNHNS and CDR2 SASEGT. The CDR3 sequence is 15 residues long. CDR3 loop: CASSEFWGGPGEQYF. CDR3 coding DNA: TGTGCCAGCAGTGAATTTTGGGGGGGGCCCGGGGAGCAGTACTTC.

The rearrangement links TRBV6-1 to TRBJ2-1; 7 bases agree with TRBD1. The CDR3 totals 15 residues. V shed 3 bases, J shed 0 bases, and the junction held 2 bases outside the gene matches. The germline CDR1 and CDR2 sequences are MNHNS and SASEGT. This CDR3 is CASSEGQSSYNEQFF. In nucleotides, the CDR3 is TGTGCCAGCAGTGAGGGACAGAGCTCCTACAATGAGCAGTTCTTC.

The V gene is TRBV7-9, the J gene TRBJ1-6; no definite D call. Germline assignment: CDR1 SEHNR and CDR2 FQNEAQ (reference sequence). V lost 1 base to trimming and J lost 1 base, with 5 bases between them. This CDR3 has 15 residues. CDR3 residues: CASSLDGSYNSPLHF. The CDR3 bases are TGTGCCAGCAGCTTAGACGGGTCCTATAATTCACCCCTCCACTTT. Variable domain in full (rest from reference TRBV7-9 and TRBJ1-6): DTGVSQNPRHKITKRGQNVTFRCDPISEHNRLYWYRQTLGQGPEFLTYFQNEAQLEKSRLLSDRFSAERPKGSFSTLEIQRTEQGDSAMYLCASSLDGSYNSPLHFGNGTRLTVT.

The chain has TRBV18 and TRBJ2-2; the D is unclear. The CDR3 has 15 amino acids. The V and J ends lost 1 base and 7 bases respectively, with 13 bases between them. Germline V lookup: CDR1 KGHSH, CDR2 LQKENI. The CDR3 sequence: CASSPQANRGGELFF. The CDR3 region has the DNA TGTGCCAGCTCACCACAGGCAAATCGAGGCGGGGAGCTGTTTTTT.

This clone has more than one count but fewer than ten. This sequence joins TRBV27 and TRBJ1-5; no firm D call. The germline V and J ends were trimmed by 4 bases and 3 bases, with 7 bases remaining between them. Germline V CDR1 and CDR2: MNHEY, SMNVEV (reference sequence). The CDR3 covers 13 residues. The CDR3 protein is CASSSNDNQPQHF. For the CDR3, the DNA is TGTGCCAGCAGTTCTAACGACAATCAGCCCCAGCATTTT.

This sequence joins TRBV5-1 and TRBJ1-1; maybe TRBD1 (5 bases). Germline V gene sequence: CDR1 SGHRS, CDR2 YFSETQ. Trimming removed 3 bases at V and 4 bases at J, with 16 bases between. CDR3 length equals 15 residues. CDR3 amino acids: CASSSDGAGVTEAFF. For the CDR3, the DNA is TGCGCCAGCAGCTCGGACGGGGCGGGAGTCACTGAAGCTTTCTTT.

The J gene is TRBJ1-1, the V gene TRBV6-5, with TRBD1 identical over 7 bases. Germline V gene lookup returns CDR1 MNHEY and CDR2 SVGAGI. The J segment lost 7 bases and the V segment lost 6 bases, leaving 2 bases of the junction unmatched. The CDR3 extends over 11 amino acids. The CDR3 sequence is CASRRQGEAFF. The CDR3 nucleotides are TGTGCCAGCAGGCGACAGGGTGAAGCTTTCTTT.

V and J are TRBV19 and TRBJ1-4, with D possibly matching TRBD1 (6 bases). Trimming removed 6 bases from V and 6 bases from J, with 14 bases in between. Germline assignment: CDR1 LNHDA and CDR2 SQIVND (reference sequence). The CDR3 runs to 14 residues. The CDR3 is CASRRGRAHEKLFF. Written as DNA, the CDR3 is TGTGCCAGTAGGAGGGGGAGGGCGCATGAAAAACTGTTTTTT.